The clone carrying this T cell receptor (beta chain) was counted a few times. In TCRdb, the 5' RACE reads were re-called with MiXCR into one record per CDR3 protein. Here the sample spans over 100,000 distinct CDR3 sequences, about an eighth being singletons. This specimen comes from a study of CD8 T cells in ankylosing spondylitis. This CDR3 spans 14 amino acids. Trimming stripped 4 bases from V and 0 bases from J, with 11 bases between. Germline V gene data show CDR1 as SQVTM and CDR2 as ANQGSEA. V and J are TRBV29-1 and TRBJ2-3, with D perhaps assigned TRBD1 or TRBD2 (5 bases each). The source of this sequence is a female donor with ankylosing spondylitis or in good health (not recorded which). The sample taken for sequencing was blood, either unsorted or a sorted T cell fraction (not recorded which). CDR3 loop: CSVAPGTSTDTQYF. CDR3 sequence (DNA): TGCAGCGTTGCTCCAGGGACGAGCACAGATACGCAGTATTTT.